Included here is one T cell receptor (beta chain) sequence, with context. Its matching antigen is unknown. V was clipped by 0 bases and J by 1 base, with 10 bases between them. From germline, CDR1 is SGHRS and CDR2 YFSETQ. This CDR3 comprises 15 residues. The entry originates in a study of monozygotic twins with cystic fibrosis. Study results and limitations: Unrelated CF individuals shared fewer identical clonotypes than monozygotic CF twins. Low clonality (median about 0.0095) suggested a mostly naive repertoire.

Some clones are missing from TCRdb's copy, which holds only in-frame ones; the method was immunoSEQ multiplex PCR. This sample has about 20,000 clones, with about 89% found just once. V is TRBV5-1 and J is TRBJ1-1; D is possibly TRBD1 (5 bases). The sequenced sample was blood. This receptor was obtained from a girl aged 2-10 years with cystic fibrosis. The CDR3 nucleotides are TGCGCCAGCAGCTTGGAGGGGACCCCGAACACTGAAGCTTTCTTT. It specifies CASSLEGTPNTEAFF.